This T cell receptor (beta chain) was identified during a study of blood T cell repertoires in COVID-19. In the study overall: Specimens from acute and convalescent COVID-19 originated in the United States, Italy and Spain. In each case, the material was cDNA or gDNA derived from T cells, B-cell-depleted T cells, or PBMCs.

Authors' processing steps: Reference gene primer amplification gave estimated nucleated cell counts. TCRdb's table, derived via immunoSEQ multiplex PCR, lists solely in-frame clones and lacks some. V, J and clone size reflect that table, while D and trimming were determined from the DNA. In the table there are under 150,000 clones, 85% of which are singletons. The V and J ends lost 4 bases and 7 bases respectively, with 11 bases between them. Per germline, CDR1 SGHNT and CDR2 YYREEE (reference sequence). The CDR3 is made up of 12 amino acids. The receptor's source is a human donor in a cohort sampled during active COVID-19. V is TRBV5-4 and J is TRBJ1-1, with D maybe TRBD1 (5 bases). The source material was peripheral blood. This CDR3 reads CASSRAGLEAFF. The CDR3 DNA sequence: TGTGCCAGCAGCCGGGCGGGGCTTGAAGCTTTCTTT.